What follows is one T cell receptor beta chain and its context. This clonotype was counted ten times or more. The target of this receptor is not known. The input lacks base qualities; no much larger clone sits a single base away. CDR1 and CDR2 are drawn from the germline V gene (reference sequence): SGHKS, YYEKEE. Including cysteine and phenylalanine, the CDR3 has 15 amino acids. The DNA shown is the 45-base CDR3, in frame from base 1. Trimming removed 2 bases from V and 2 bases from J; the gene matches leave 3 bases unexplained. This specimen's treatment or condition label, interpreted: live attenuated yellow fever vaccine strain. At each blood-draw timepoint, two biological replicates of bulk PBMCs were collected. A standard Ficoll-Paque protocol was used to isolate PBMCs from peripheral blood. TriZol was used to extract RNA from bulk PBMCs, CD4 and CD8 fractions, and dextramer-positive and dextramer-negative fractions.

The run used an Illumina NovaSeq 6000. Synthesis of TCR cDNA relied on 5'RACE template switching, a step that introduced a universal primer site along with unique molecular identifiers. cDNA synthesis was primed from both the TCR alpha and TCR beta constant segments. Two PCR steps were used to amplify libraries, with sample barcodes and sequencing adapters being added in the second step. Sequencing of the libraries was done on either Illumina HiSeq 2500 (2x100 bp) or NovaSeq (2x150 bp). The paper's data handling went like this. Demultiplexing of reads and collapsing into UMI consensus sequences were performed with MIGEC, and V(D)J alignment was carried out with MiXCR. Vaccine-responding clonotypes were identified with edgeR using replicate PBMC samples, with FDR below 0.01 and a log2 fold change above 5 up to day 15 being required. Each bulk clonotype received a CD4 or CD8 identity based on whether the sequenced CD4 or CD8 repertoire contained that clonotype at higher abundance. The public reads were quality trimmed at Q25 with fastp and then assembled into clones with MiXCR by TCRdb, keeping productive beta chains. Rows with a matching CDR3 protein are joined into one entry that keeps the most common DNA and genes. The V and J calls were determined by TCRdb, not by the authors. The sample includes around 330,000 distinct CDR3 sequences, with roughly 3.5% observed a single time. In total, the top ten clones hold 23% of the sample.

The data derive from a study of T cells after yellow fever vaccination (dated by TCRdb to the late 2010s). In the study overall: The SMART-Seq v4 Ultra Low Input RNA kit was used to prepare libraries from fractions with low cell numbers. To follow T-cell clones before and after both primary and booster YFV17D yellow fever vaccination, bulk TCR alpha and beta repertoires underwent longitudinal sequencing. Two healthy male donors, one aged 18 to 30 and one aged 30 to 39 years, were included in the cohort. Blood was collected at multiple timepoints before and after primary and secondary immunization, and bulk PBMC replicates and cell subsets were isolated. Results the study describes overall, beyond this receptor: A small share of clonotypes was detected in both CD4 and CD8 compartments, with the overlap likely arising from convergent recombination. Most clones expanded after primary vaccination were re-detected after the booster (about 96% of CD4 and more than 70% of CD8), suggesting broad memory maintenance. Compared with the primary T-cell response, the secondary T-cell response was faster but weaker, reaching its peak on day 5 rather than on day 15. The study included only two donors, which limits how far the findings can be generalized. FACS-sorted repertoires could contain abundant contaminating clonotypes from the bulk population, so computational filtering was required.

The starting material was PBMCs, obtained on the day of the yellow fever booster vaccination. The clonotype was recovered from a man in his late teens or twenties who received the YFV17D yellow fever vaccine. The sequence joins TRBV5-5 to TRBJ2-5; TRBD2 agrees with 10 junctional bases. Here the CDR3 is given as CASSLLAGLQETQYF. The sequenced DNA is TGTGCCAGCAGCTTACTAGCGGGATTACAAGAGACCCAGTACTTC. Beyond the CDR3, the reference TRBV5-5 and TRBJ2-5 genes provide the residues; the full variable domain reads: DAGVTQSPTHLIKTRGQQVTLRCSPISGHKSVSWYQQVLGQGPQFIFQYYEKEERGRGNFPDRFSARQFPNYSSELNVNALLLGDSALYLCASSLLAGLQETQYFGPGTRLLVL.